These 28 T cell receptor beta chains share one sample of origin, sequenced in a study of T cell responses to AZD1222 COVID-19 vaccine. The assay was immunoSEQ multiplex PCR, and TCRdb's table has in-frame clones only and misses some. In the table there are over 50,000 clones, over 70% of which are singletons. This sample comprised peripheral blood, obtained 28 days after the second AZD1222 dose. Every receptor here comes from an adult who received the AZD1222 COVID-19 vaccine.

The V call is TRBV28, the J call TRBJ1-5; tentatively, D is TRBD1 (5 bases). Trimming removed 3 bases from V and 2 bases from J, with 11 bases in between. This CDR3 has 15 residues. CDR1 MDHEN and CDR2 SYDVKM come from the germline V gene. In DNA, the CDR3 is TGTGCCAGCAGTTTCGGGGGAAGCCGCAATCAGCCCCAGCATTTT. Encoded protein: CASSFGGSRNQPQHF.

The chain is built from TRBV3-1 (or the pseudogene TRBV3-2) and TRBJ1-3, with 7 bases that match TRBD1. CDR1 is LGHDT, CDR2 YNNKEL, per germline (reference sequence). CDR3 length: 17 amino acids. V lost 4 bases, J lost 2 bases, and 11 bases stayed unmatched. For the CDR3, the DNA is TGTGCCAGCAGCCCTACAGGGGACCGCGGGGCTGGAAACACCATATATTTT. It is translated as CASSPTGDRGAGNTIYF.

This sequence joins TRBV28 and TRBJ1-2; D is perhaps TRBD1 (6 bases). Trimming took off 9 bases at V and 8 bases at J, with 13 bases between the two ends. CDR1 and CDR2 (germline): MDHEN, SYDVKM. There are 11 residues in the CDR3. DNA of the CDR3: TGTGCCAGTCAGGGGTACTCCGGCTACACCTTC. Amino acid sequence: CASQGYSGYTF.

The table lists this clone with a count of one. The chain joins TRBV11-2 to TRBJ2-7; 7 positions match TRBD1. Germline CDR1 and CDR2: SGHAT and FQNNGV. Unmatched junction bases numbered 4, after V lost 3 bases and J lost 2 bases. The CDR3 contains 14 residues. The CDR3: CASSFHRGTYEQYF. In DNA form, the CDR3 reads TGTGCCAGCAGCTTCCACAGGGGTACCTACGAGCAGTACTTC.

This chain uses TRBV27 with TRBJ1-1; maybe TRBD1 (5 bases). The V end was cut by 7 bases, the J end by 5 bases, with 14 bases between. CDR3 length: 13 residues. From germline, CDR1 is MNHEY and CDR2 SMNVEV (reference sequence). The CDR3 coding sequence is TGTGCCAGCACTCGTCAGGGATCGACTGAAGCTTTCTTT. This encodes CASTRQGSTEAFF.

This clone was picked up one time. The J gene is TRBJ2-2, the V gene TRBV7-2, with D maybe TRBD2 (5 bases). The CDR3 sequence is 17 residues long. Germline CDR1 reads SGHTA; CDR2 reads FQGNSA. Trimming pared 2 bases from V and 4 bases from J, leaving 17 bases between. CDR3 bases: TGTGCCAGCAGCTTACGAAGGCCGGGGTGGGGCACCGGGGAGCTGTTTTTT. It codes for CASSLRRPGWGTGELFF.

V usage is TRBV19 and J usage is TRBJ2-2; 13 bases fit TRBD2. The ends lost 3 bases at V and 4 bases at J; junction bases unmatched: 5. CDR3 size: 17 residues. Germline V gene sequence: CDR1 LNHDA, CDR2 SQIVND (reference sequence). The CDR3 bases are TGTGCCAGTAGTATGGCGGGACTAGCGGGGAGCACCGGGGAGCTGTTTTTT. This encodes CASSMAGLAGSTGELFF.

This sequence joins TRBV10-1 and TRBJ2-5; 7 positions match TRBD1. CDR1 is WNHNN, CDR2 SYGVQD, per germline (reference sequence). The ends lost 2 bases at V and 3 bases at J; junction bases unmatched: 6. The length of the CDR3 is 15 residues. In nucleotides, the CDR3 is TGCGCCAGCAGTGAGGAGGGGGCCGGCGAAGAGACCCAGTACTTC. Translation: CASSEEGAGEETQYF.

This sequence joins TRBV6-1 and TRBJ1-2, with D possibly matching TRBD1 (5 bases). Trimming pared 2 bases from V and 1 base from J, leaving 14 bases between. Germline CDR1 MNHNS, CDR2 SASEGT. This CDR3 contains 16 residues. CDR3 protein: CASSETPGRINYGYTF. The CDR3, as DNA: TGTGCCAGCAGTGAAACCCCGGGACGGATTAACTATGGCTACACCTTC.

The J gene is TRBJ2-7, the V gene TRBV28; 10 positions match TRBD2. This CDR3 has 15 residues. The germline gives CDR1 MDHEN, CDR2 SYDVKM. V gave up 2 bases and J gave up 6 bases; unmatched junction bases: 7. The CDR3 is CASSLPHASGGEQYV. The CDR3 DNA sequence: TGTGCCAGCAGTTTACCCCACGCTAGCGGGGGCGAGCAGTACGTC.

This sequence joins TRBV10-1 and TRBJ2-7; a possible D gene is TRBD2 (5 bases). CDR1 WNHNN and CDR2 SYGVQD come from the germline V gene (reference sequence). The CDR3 is made up of 12 amino acids. V was pared by 8 bases and J by 5 bases, with 13 bases between. The CDR3 loop reads CASPERDDEQYV. CDR3 DNA sequence: TGCGCCAGCCCTGAACGGGATGACGAGCAGTACGTC.

This rearrangement joins TRBV6-5 to TRBJ2-3; TRBD2 agrees at 8 bases. After removal of 5 bases from V and 3 bases from J, the junction contained 7 bases not matched to a gene. The germline gives CDR1 MNHEY, CDR2 SVGAGI. The CDR3 runs 15 residues. For the CDR3, the DNA is TGTGCCAGCAGTAGGGCTAGCGGGTGGACAGATACGCAGTATTTT. Protein product: CASSRASGWTDTQYF.

CDR3 protein: CASTPEGLGNQPQHF. For the CDR3, the DNA is TGTGCCAGTACCCCTGAAGGGTTGGGCAATCAGCCCCAGCATTTT. The chain couples TRBV19 to TRBJ1-5; D is undetermined. V lost 7 bases to trimming and J lost 2 bases, with 15 bases between them. The germline V gene encodes CDR1 LNHDA and CDR2 SQIVND (reference sequence). This CDR3 region has 15 residues.

The chain has TRBV5-1 and TRBJ1-2; no clear D. The CDR3 has 14 residues. The germline V and J ends were trimmed by 0 bases and 2 bases, with 8 bases remaining between them. CDR1 is SGHRS, CDR2 YFSETQ, per germline. CDR3 bases: TGCGCCAGCAGCTTGGCAGGACGGAACTATGGCTACACCTTC. Its translation: CASSLAGRNYGYTF.

This chain links TRBV6-5 with TRBJ2-2, with D tentatively TRBD1 (5 bases). Germline V gives CDR1 MNHEY, CDR2 SVGAGI. The CDR3 covers 14 residues. Trimming removed 6 bases from V and 1 base from J, with 9 bases in between. This CDR3 reads CASSRTGNTGELFF. The CDR3 DNA is TGTGCCAGCAGCCGCACAGGGAACACCGGGGAGCTGTTTTTT.

The chain uses TRBV27 and TRBJ1-1; 7 bases match TRBD1. CDR1 is MNHEY, CDR2 SMNVEV, per germline (reference sequence). The length of the CDR3 is 17 residues. V gave up 1 base and J gave up 4 bases; unmatched junction bases: 12. CDR3 in amino acids: CASSLFGTAGMSTEAFF. In DNA, the CDR3 is TGTGCCAGCAGTTTATTTGGGACAGCGGGAATGAGCACTGAAGCTTTCTTT.

Only one count was recorded for this clone. Relative to the germline gene, one junction end is altered; a read error may explain this. The chain links TRBV6-2 or TRBV6-3 to TRBJ2-7; TRBD2 matches at 10 bases. The CDR3 is 14 residues long. Germline lookup yields CDR1 MNHEY and CDR2 SVGEGT. The DNA of the CDR3 is TGTGCCACCAGTCAGCGGGAGGGCCTCTACGAGCAGTACTTC. Its translation is CATSQREGLYEQYF.

The gene calls are TRBV11-2 and TRBJ1-1, with D possibly being TRBD1 (5 bases). Germline V gives CDR1 SGHAT, CDR2 FQNNGV. The CDR3 runs to 14 residues. V was shortened by 3 bases and J by 5 bases, with 13 bases between the two germline ends. Here the CDR3 reads CASSLEGRGTEAFF. DNA of the CDR3: TGTGCCAGCAGCTTGGAGGGACGTGGGACTGAAGCTTTCTTT.

The rearrangement uses TRBV5-1 and TRBJ1-1; weak D call: TRBD1 (5 bases). This CDR3 has 15 amino acids. CDR1 is SGHRS and CDR2 is YFSETQ in the germline V gene. Trimming cost V 4 bases and J 4 bases, with 17 bases left between them. CDR3 sequence reads: CASSGTSGGSTEAFF. Here the CDR3 DNA reads TGCGCCAGCAGCGGGACCTCAGGAGGTAGCACTGAAGCTTTCTTT.

In the case of this clone: An end of the junction does not agree with germline; a read error may underlie this. The chain uses TRBV7-2 and TRBJ1-1; D perhaps matches TRBD1 (5 bases). CDR3 length equals 14 residues. The germline CDR1 and CDR2 sequences are SGHTA and FQGNSA. As DNA, the CDR3 is TGTGCCAGCAGCCCCGTTTGGGGGAACGCTGAAGCTTTCTTT. Encoded protein: CASSPVWGNAEAFF.

The rearrangement joins TRBV7-8 to TRBJ2-3; 7 bases agree with TRBD2. CDR3 size: 15 residues. After removal of 5 bases from V and 0 bases from J, the junction contained 5 bases not matched to a gene. Germline assignment: CDR1 SGHVS and CDR2 FQNEAQ. In nucleotides, the CDR3 is TGTGCCAGCAGCCCAATAGCGGGTAGCACAGATACGCAGTATTTT. Its translation: CASSPIAGSTDTQYF.

V and J are TRBV24-1 and TRBJ1-2; D is perhaps TRBD1 (5 bases). Trimming removed 2 bases from V and 2 bases from J, with 11 bases in between. The CDR3 contains 15 residues. Germline CDR1 KGHDR, CDR2 SFDVKD. The CDR3 DNA sequence: TGTGCCACCAGTGATTCAGGGTTCTCCAACTATGGCTACACCTTC. Residues: CATSDSGFSNYGYTF.

In this sample, this clone turned up once. This chain links TRBV11-2 with TRBJ2-3; 8 bases align to TRBD2. The CDR3 has 11 residues. The trim removed 5 bases at V and 8 bases at J, leaving 0 bases unmatched. Germline CDR1 and CDR2: SGHAT and FQNNGV. The CDR3 bases are TGTGCCAGCAGCCGGGGGGGTACGCAGTATTTT. This translates into CASSRGGTQYF. The full variable domain, completed using reference TRBV11-2 and TRBJ2-3, is EAGVAQSPRYKIIEKRQSVAFWCNPISGHATLYWYQQILGQGPKLLIQFQNNGVVDDSQLPKDRFSAERLKGVDSTLKIQPAKLEDSAVYLCASSRGGTQYFGPGTRLTVL.

The sample holds a few counts of this clone. The V and J genes are TRBV7-8 and TRBJ1-1; 9 nucleotides agree with TRBD1. Germline loops: CDR1 SGHVS, CDR2 FQNEAQ. V was pared by 4 bases and J by 5 bases, with 2 bases of the junction left unmatched. CDR3 length equals 13 residues. The CDR3 nucleotides read TGTGCCAGCAGCTCGGGACAGGGAACTGAAGCTTTCTTT. This encodes CASSSGQGTEAFF.

CDR3 DNA sequence: TGTGCCAGCAGCTCGGTGGGGGACACCTACGAGCAGTACTTC. Amino acid sequence: CASSSVGDTYEQYF. The rearrangement uses TRBV5-6 and TRBJ2-7; the D gene is possibly TRBD1 (6 bases). V gave up 3 bases and J gave up 2 bases, with 12 bases separating them. CDR3 length: 14 amino acids. The germline V gene has CDR1 SGHDT and CDR2 YYEEEE.

CDR3 in DNA: TGTGCCAGTAGTATGGGGACTAGCGGTGCTGCCACAGATACGCAGTATTTT. Translation: CASSMGTSGAATDTQYF. The gene calls are TRBV19 and TRBJ2-3, with 11 bases identical to TRBD2. The germline CDR1 and CDR2 sequences are LNHDA and SQIVND (reference sequence). The CDR3 runs to 17 residues. V dropped 3 bases and J dropped 2; count of bases not matched to a gene: 7.

V usage is TRBV7-9 and J usage is TRBJ1-5; D gene uncertain. V was clipped by 2 bases and J by 1 base, with 15 bases between them. This CDR3 has 17 residues. Germline CDR1 reads SEHNR; CDR2 reads FQNEAQ (reference sequence). The CDR3 nucleotides read TGTGCCAGCAGCTTAATCGGTGGGGTTGCCAGCAATCAGCCCCAGCATTTT. Translating gives CASSLIGGVASNQPQHF.

This clone appeared a single time. The J gene is TRBJ2-1, the V gene TRBV10-3, with TRBD1 matching 11 bases. The CDR3 length is 13 residues. The V gene end was trimmed by 6 bases and the J gene end by 7 bases; junction bases not matched to a gene: 2. The germline V gene has CDR1 ENHRY and CDR2 SYGVKD. Written as DNA, the CDR3 is TGTGCCATCAGGGACAGGGGGCGAAATGAGCAGTTCTTC. Translating gives CAIRDRGRNEQFF.